This T cell receptor beta chain was obtained from a study of T cells in Graves' hyperthyroidism and ophthalmopathy. J gave up 6 bases and V 6 bases, and 4 bases lay outside the gene matches. The germline V gene encodes CDR1 DFQATT and CDR2 SNEGSKA (reference sequence). The CDR3 runs to 13 residues. TCR beta CDR3 regions were amplified from RNA transcripts. Primed by the HTBI set, a first-round RT-PCR was run on the TCR CDR3. TCRdb recomputed calls from the multiplex PCR reads with MiXCR, one row per CDR3 protein. The table includes about 530,000 distinct CDR3 sequences, 17% detected once. The origin of this receptor is a woman aged 18 to 35 with Graves' ophthalmopathy. The chain is built from TRBV20-1 and TRBJ2-7, with 14 bases matching TRBD2. Sample: blood. CDR3 amino acids: CSAQTSGRVEQYF. CDR3 bases: TGCAGTGCCCAGACTAGCGGGAGGGTCGAGCAGTACTTC.